This entry features one T cell receptor (beta chain) sequence. No antigen is known for it. The source of the sample is a study of early T cells in non-severe SARS-CoV-2 infection. Overall study findings and caveats: Matching against VDJdb likely underestimated virus-specific expansions, favoring anti-spike CD8.

The CDR3 runs to 15 residues. V dropped 5 bases and J dropped 7 bases, with 18 bases sitting between them. The germline V gene has CDR1 MNHNS and CDR2 SASEGT. From the 5' RACE reads, TCRdb called clonotypes with MiXCR, one entry per CDR3 protein. Among about 21,000 distinct CDR3 sequences listed, 4.7% were seen once. The clonotype comes from an adult who was a healthcare worker with PCR-confirmed SARS-CoV-2 infection or an uninfected control (not recorded which). This chain links TRBV6-1 with TRBJ1-5; weak D call: TRBD1 (6 bases). The sample taken for sequencing was whole blood. For the CDR3, the DNA is TGTGCCAGCAGTCAAAACAGGGCCCCGCTACAGCCCCAGCATTTT. This sequence encodes CASSQNRAPLQPQHF.